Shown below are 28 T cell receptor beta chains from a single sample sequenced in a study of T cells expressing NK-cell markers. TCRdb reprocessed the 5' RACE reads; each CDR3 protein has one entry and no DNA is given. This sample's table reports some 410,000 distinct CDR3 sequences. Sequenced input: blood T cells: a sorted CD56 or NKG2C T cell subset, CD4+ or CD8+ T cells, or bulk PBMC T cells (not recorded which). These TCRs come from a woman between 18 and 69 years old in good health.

CDR3 loop: CASSKTLNNYGYTF. The chain carries TRBV28 and TRBJ1-2. The CDR3 is 14 amino acids. Germline loops: CDR1 MDHEN, CDR2 SYDVKM.

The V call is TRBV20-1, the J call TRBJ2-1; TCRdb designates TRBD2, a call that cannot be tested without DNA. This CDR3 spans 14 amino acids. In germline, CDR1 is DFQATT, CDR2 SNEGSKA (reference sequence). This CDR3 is CSARDPPLLAGVFF.

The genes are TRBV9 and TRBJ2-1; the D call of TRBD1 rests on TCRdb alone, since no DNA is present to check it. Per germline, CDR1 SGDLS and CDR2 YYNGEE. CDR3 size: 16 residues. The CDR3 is CASSAGTGTYYNEQFF. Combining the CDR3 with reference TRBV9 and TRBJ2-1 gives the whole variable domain DSGVTQTPKHLITATGQRVTLRCSPRSGDLSVYWYQQSLDQGLQFLIQYYNGEERAKGNILERFSAQQFPDLHSELNLSSLELGDSALYFCASSAGTGTYYNEQFFGPGTRLTVL.

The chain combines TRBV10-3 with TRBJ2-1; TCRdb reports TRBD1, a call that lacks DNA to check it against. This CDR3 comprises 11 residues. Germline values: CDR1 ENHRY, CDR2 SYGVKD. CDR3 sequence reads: CAILGGGEQFF.

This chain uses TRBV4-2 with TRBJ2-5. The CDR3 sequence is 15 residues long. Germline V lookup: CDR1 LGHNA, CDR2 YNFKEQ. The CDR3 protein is CASSQGLGLQETQYF.

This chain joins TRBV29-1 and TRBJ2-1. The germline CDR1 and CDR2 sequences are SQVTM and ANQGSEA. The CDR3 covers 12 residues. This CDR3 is CSVVLLGYEQFF.

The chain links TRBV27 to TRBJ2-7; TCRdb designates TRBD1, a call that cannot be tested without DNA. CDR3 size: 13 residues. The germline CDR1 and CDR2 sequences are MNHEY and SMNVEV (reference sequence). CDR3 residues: CASSWTKGYEQYF.

The CDR3: CASGRQQSNTGELFF. The chain couples TRBV12-3 or TRBV12-4 to TRBJ2-2; TCRdb's D gene call, TRBD1, goes unchecked for lack of DNA. This CDR3 region has 15 residues.

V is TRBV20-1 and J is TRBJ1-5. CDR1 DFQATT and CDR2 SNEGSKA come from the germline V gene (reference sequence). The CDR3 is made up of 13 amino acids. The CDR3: CSARGGGYQPQHF.

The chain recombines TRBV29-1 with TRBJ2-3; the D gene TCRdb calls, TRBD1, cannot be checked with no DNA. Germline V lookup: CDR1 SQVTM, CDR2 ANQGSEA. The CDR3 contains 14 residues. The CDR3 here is CSVEWARAADTQYF.

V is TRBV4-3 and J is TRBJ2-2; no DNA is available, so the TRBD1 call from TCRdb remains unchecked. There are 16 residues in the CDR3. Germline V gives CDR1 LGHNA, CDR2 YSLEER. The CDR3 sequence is CASSQATGRDTGELFF.

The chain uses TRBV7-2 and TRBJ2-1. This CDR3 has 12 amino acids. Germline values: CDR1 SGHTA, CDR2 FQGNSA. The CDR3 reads CASSKSFNEQFF. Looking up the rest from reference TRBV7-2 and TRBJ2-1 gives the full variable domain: GAGVSQSPSNKVTEKGKDVELRCDPISGHTALYWYRQSLGQGLEFLIYFQGNSAPDKSGLPSDRFSAERTGGSVSTLTIQRTQQEDSAVYLCASSKSFNEQFFGPGTRLTVL.

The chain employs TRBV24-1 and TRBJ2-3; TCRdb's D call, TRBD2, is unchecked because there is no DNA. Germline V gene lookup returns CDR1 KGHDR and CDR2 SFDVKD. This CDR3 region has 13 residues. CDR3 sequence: CATSDPLAYKQYF.

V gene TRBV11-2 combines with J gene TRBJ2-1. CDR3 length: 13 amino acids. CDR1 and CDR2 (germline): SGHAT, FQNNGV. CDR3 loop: CASSLDLPNEQFF. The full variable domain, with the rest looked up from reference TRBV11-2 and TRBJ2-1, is EAGVAQSPRYKIIEKRQSVAFWCNPISGHATLYWYQQILGQGPKLLIQFQNNGVVDDSQLPKDRFSAERLKGVDSTLKIQPAKLEDSAVYLCASSLDLPNEQFFGPGTRLTVL.

CDR3 residues: CASSSTNQVRGQPQHF. The genes are TRBV7-2 and TRBJ1-5; TCRdb reports TRBD1, a call that lacks DNA to check it against. Germline V gene data show CDR1 as SGHTA and CDR2 as FQGNSA. The CDR3 covers 16 residues.

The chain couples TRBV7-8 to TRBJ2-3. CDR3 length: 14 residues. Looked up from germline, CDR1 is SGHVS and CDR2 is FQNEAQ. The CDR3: CASSLMKGTDTQYF.

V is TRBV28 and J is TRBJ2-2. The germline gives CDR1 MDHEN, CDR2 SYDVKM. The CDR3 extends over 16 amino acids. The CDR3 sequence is CASSSRRTANTGELFF.

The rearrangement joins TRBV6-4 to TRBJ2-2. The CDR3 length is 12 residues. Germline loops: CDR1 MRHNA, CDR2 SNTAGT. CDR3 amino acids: CASSDSTGELFF.

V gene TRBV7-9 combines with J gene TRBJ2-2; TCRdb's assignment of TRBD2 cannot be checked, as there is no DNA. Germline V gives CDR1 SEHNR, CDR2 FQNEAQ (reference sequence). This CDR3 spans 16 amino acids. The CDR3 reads CASSLGRGSLAGELFF.

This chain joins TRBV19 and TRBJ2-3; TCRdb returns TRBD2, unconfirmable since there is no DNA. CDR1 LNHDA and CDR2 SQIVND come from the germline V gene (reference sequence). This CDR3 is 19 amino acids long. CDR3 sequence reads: CASSSTTWTSGSGLGTQYF.

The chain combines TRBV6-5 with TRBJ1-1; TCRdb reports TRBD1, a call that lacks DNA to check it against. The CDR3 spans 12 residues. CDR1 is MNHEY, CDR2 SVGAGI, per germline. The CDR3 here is CASKGVSTEAFF.

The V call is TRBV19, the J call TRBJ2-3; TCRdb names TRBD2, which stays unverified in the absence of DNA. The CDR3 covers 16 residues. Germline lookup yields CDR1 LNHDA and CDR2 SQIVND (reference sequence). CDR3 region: CASSMPRGGQGDTQYF.

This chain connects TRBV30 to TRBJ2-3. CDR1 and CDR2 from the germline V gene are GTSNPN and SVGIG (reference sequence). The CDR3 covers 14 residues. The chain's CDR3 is CAWSVSLDTDTQYF.

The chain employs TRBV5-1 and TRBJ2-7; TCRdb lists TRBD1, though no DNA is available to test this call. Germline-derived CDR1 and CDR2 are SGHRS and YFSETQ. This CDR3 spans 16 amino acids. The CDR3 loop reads CASSPNPGRTSYEQYF.

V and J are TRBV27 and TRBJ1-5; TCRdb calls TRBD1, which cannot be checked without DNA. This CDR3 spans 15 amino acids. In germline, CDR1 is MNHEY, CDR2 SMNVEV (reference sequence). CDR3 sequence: CASSLDRNSNQPQHF.

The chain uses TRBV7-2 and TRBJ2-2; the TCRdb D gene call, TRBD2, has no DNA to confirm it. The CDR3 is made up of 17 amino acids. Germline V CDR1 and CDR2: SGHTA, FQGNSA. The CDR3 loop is CASSPRTSGVPTGELFF.

CDR3 protein: CASSQEQIWDTEAFF. The chain recombines TRBV4-3 with TRBJ1-1. This CDR3 contains 15 residues. Germline V gives CDR1 LGHNA, CDR2 YSLEER.

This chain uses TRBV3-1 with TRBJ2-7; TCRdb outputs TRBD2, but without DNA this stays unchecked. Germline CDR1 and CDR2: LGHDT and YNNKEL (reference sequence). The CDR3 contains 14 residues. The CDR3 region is CASSQVGRAPEQYF.